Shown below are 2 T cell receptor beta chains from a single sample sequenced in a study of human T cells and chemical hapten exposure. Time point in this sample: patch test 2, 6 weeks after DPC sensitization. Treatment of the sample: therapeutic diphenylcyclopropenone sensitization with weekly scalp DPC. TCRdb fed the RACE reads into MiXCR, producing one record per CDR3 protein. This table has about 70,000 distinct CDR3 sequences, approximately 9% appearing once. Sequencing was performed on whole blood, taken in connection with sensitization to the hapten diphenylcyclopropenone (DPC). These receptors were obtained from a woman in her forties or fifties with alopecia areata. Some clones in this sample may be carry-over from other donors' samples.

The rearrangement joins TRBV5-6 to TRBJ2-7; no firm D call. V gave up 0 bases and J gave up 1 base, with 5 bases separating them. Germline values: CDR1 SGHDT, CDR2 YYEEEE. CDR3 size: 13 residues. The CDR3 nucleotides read TGTGCCAGCAGCTTGGCCGGGTCCTACGAGCAGTACTTC. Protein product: CASSLAGSYEQYF.

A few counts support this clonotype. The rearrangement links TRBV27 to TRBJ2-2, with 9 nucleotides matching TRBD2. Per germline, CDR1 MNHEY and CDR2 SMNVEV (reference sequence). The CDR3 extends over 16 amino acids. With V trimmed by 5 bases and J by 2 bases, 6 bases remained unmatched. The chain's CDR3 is CASSVISGRNTGELFF. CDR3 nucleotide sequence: TGTGCCAGCAGTGTAATTAGCGGGAGAAACACCGGGGAGCTGTTTTTT.